This entry concerns a single TCR beta chain. TCRdb independently ran MiXCR on the multiplex PCR reads; one entry per CDR3 protein. The table records 85,000 to 120,000 distinct CDR3 sequences, less than 40% of them present only once. The record originates from a study of breast tumors, draining lymph nodes, adjacent tissues. The CDR3 is 15 residues long. V was pared by 7 bases and J by 3 bases, with 5 bases of the junction left unmatched. Axillary draining lymph nodes of breast cancer patients supplied the node samples. The sample comprised axillary lymph node tissue. The chain recombines TRBV12-3 or TRBV12-4 with TRBJ1-6; 8 bases map to TRBD1. The sequence was obtained from a female donor with breast cancer. Some clones in this sample may be carry-over from other donors' samples. CDR3 coding DNA: TGTGCCAGCACCTATGGGACAGGCTATAATTCACCCCTCCACTTT. Translated: CASTYGTGYNSPLHF.